The rows below give T cell receptor beta chains drawn from one sample of a study of T-cell reconstitution after alpha-beta-depleted transplantation in children. TCRdb reprocessed the PCR reads with MiXCR, giving one entry per CDR3 protein. The table shows 350,000 to 450,000 distinct CDR3 sequences, with around 20% occurring only once. The sample was PBMCs from the stem cell graft donor, taken from the stem cell graft. The receptors here all came from a human donor who donated a stem cell graft to a child with acute myeloid leukemia. The CDR3 runs from the conserved cysteine through the conserved F or W. Each record gives: V gene, D gene, J gene, clone size, CDR3 DNA, CDR3 protein. The D gene is left open where the match is weak. Size tells how often a clone was seen (once, few, many) or the class of an expanded clone, and some rows leave it out.

>TRBV24-1|-|TRBJ1-5|few
TGTGCCACCAGTGCGGACGGATGGGGGCCCCAGCATTTT
CATSADGWGPQHF
>TRBV20-1|TRBD2|TRBJ2-7|-
TGCAGTGCTAGGGGCCCTAGCGGGTCATTCTCCTACGAGCAGTACTTC
CSARGPSGSFSYEQYF
>TRBV12-3/TRBV12-4|TRBD2|TRBJ2-3|few
TGTGCCAGCAGTTCTAGCGGGAGCTCAGATACGCAGTATTTT
CASSSSGSSDTQYF
>TRBV7-9|TRBD2|TRBJ2-3|-
TGTGCCAGCAGCGGAATAACTAGCGGGAGGGCAGATACGCAGTATTTT
CASSGITSGRADTQYF
>TRBV6-1|TRBD1|TRBJ2-1|-
TGTGCCAGCAGAAGTACCGGGACAGGGAATAATGAGCAGTTCTTC
CASRSTGTGNNEQFF
>TRBV7-2|-|TRBJ2-7|-
TGTGCCAGCAGCCCGCAGGGGACGGTCGACTACGAGCAGTACTTC
CASSPQGTVDYEQYF
>TRBV5-1|-|TRBJ2-2|many
TGCGCCAGCGGGACATTCGCGAACACCGGGGAGCTGTTTTTT
CASGTFANTGELFF
>TRBV2|TRBD2|TRBJ2-3|-
TGTGCCAGCAGTGAAGCGTATCAGGCGGGAGGTCGCACAGATACGCAGTATTTT
CASSEAYQAGGRTDTQYF
>TRBV4-2|-|TRBJ2-3|few
TGTGCCAGCAGCCAAGATGAAGGGGCTAGCACAGATACGCAGTATTTT
CASSQDEGASTDTQYF
>TRBV12-3/TRBV12-4|TRBD1|TRBJ1-3|few
TGTGCCAGCACCCTGGGACAGGGGATAGGAAACACCATATATTTT
CASTLGQGIGNTIYF
>TRBV28|-|TRBJ2-7|few
TGTGCCAGCATTGGGGGGTTGTCCGCCTACGAGCAGTACTTC
CASIGGLSAYEQYF
>TRBV5-1|TRBD2|TRBJ2-1|-
TGCGCCAGCAGCTTGTTTGCTAGCGGGAGGGCCGCGGGGAATGAGCAGTTCTTC
CASSLFASGRAAGNEQFF
>TRBV6-1|-|TRBJ1-5|few
TGTGCCAGCAGTGAACGTGTCAGCCCCAGCAATCAGCCCCAGCATTTT
CASSERVSPSNQPQHF
>TRBV29-1|-|TRBJ1-1|many
TGCAGCGTTCTTCGGGACGGTGGCACTGAAGCTTTCTTT
CSVLRDGGTEAFF
>TRBV18|-|TRBJ1-1|once
TGTGCCAGCTCAGAGGACACGCCGGACACTGAAGCTTTCTTT
CASSEDTPDTEAFF
>TRBV20-1|TRBD2|TRBJ2-1|-
TGCAGTGCTACCGATTGGGGACTAGCGGGAGTGGGCAGCTCCTACAATGAGCAGTTCTTC
CSATDWGLAGVGSSYNEQFF
>TRBV13|-|TRBJ2-7|-
TGTGCCAGCAGCTTAGCGGCGGGAAGCCTCTACGAGCAGTACTTC
CASSLAAGSLYEQYF
>TRBV4-2|-|TRBJ2-1|many
TGTGCCAGCAGCCAAGAAGGGTTCCGGGAGATCCATGAGCAGTTCTTC
CASSQEGFREIHEQFF
>TRBV7-9|-|TRBJ2-1|-
TGTGCCAGCAGCTCCGTCCGGGCCCCATACAATGAGCAGTTCTTC
CASSSVRAPYNEQFF
>TRBV24-1|-|TRBJ2-7|-
TGTGCCACCAGTGATTCTCCCCTCGACGAGCAGTACTTC
CATSDSPLDEQYF
>TRBV29-1|-|TRBJ2-3|many
TGCAGCGTTGAGGGTAACACAGATACGCAGTATTTT
CSVEGNTDTQYF